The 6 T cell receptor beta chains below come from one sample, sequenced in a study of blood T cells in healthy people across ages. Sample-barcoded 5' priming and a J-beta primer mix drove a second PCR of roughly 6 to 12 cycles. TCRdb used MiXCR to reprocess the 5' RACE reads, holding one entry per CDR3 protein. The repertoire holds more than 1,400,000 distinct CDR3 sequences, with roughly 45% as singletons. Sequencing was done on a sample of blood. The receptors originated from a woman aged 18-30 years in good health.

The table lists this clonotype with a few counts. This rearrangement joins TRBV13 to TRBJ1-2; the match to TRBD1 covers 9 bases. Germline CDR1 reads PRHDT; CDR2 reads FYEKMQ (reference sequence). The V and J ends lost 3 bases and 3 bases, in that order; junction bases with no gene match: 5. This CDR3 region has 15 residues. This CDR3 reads CASSFATGGDYGYTF. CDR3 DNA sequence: TGTGCCAGCAGCTTTGCTACAGGGGGCGACTATGGCTACACCTTC.

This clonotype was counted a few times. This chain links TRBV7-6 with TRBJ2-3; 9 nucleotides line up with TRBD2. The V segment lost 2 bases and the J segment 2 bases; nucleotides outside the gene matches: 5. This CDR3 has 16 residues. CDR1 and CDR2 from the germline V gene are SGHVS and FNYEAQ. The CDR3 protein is CASSLPSGENTDTQYF. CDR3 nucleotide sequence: TGTGCCAGCAGCTTACCTAGCGGGGAGAACACAGATACGCAGTATTTT.

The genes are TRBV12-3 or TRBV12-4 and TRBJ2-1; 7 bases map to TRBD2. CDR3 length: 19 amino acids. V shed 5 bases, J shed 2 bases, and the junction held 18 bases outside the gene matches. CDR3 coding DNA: TGTGCCAGCAGTCCCCCCCAAGTGGGAGGGGACTTAACCTACAATGAGCAGTTCTTC. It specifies CASSPPQVGGDLTYNEQFF.

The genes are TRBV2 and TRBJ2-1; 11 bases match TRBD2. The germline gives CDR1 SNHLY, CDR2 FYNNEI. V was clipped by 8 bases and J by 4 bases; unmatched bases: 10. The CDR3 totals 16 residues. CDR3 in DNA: TGTGCCAGCGTGGCGGGGTCTAGCGGGAGGTACAATGAGCAGTTCTTC. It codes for CASVAGSSGRYNEQFF.

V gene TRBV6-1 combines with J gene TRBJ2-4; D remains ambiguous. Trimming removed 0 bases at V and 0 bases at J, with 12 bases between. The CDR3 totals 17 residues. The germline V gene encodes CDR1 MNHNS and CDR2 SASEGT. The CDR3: CASSEALTLLAKNIQYF. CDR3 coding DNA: TGTGCCAGCAGTGAAGCGCTGACGCTACTAGCCAAAAACATTCAGTACTTC.

The CDR3 DNA reads TGTGCCACCAGCAGACCCTGGGGAGGCACAGATACGCAGTATTTT. This codes for CATSRPWGGTDTQYF. The chain is built from TRBV15 and TRBJ2-3; a possible D gene is TRBD2 (5 bases). Trimming pared 2 bases from V and 1 base from J, leaving 10 bases between. The CDR3 spans 15 residues. CDR1 and CDR2 (germline): LNHNV, YYDKDF (reference sequence).